Shown below are 29 T cell receptor beta chains from a single sample sequenced in a study of OX40 agonist ivuxolimab in advanced cancers. This table comes from immunoSEQ multiplex PCR, and its TCRdb copy is limited to in-frame clones, with some not included. This table has about 20,000 clones, roughly 85% appearing once. The starting material was CD4+ or CD8+ T cells sorted from blood, obtained in a trial of the OX40 agonist ivuxolimab. The receptors were gathered from an adult with an advanced solid tumor such as melanoma, head and neck, liver or kidney cancer.

This chain joins TRBV28 and TRBJ1-2; D call uncertain. Germline CDR1 reads MDHEN; CDR2 reads SYDVKM. The CDR3 is made up of 11 amino acids. Trimming pared 5 bases from V and 8 bases from J, leaving 9 bases between. In DNA, the CDR3 is TGTGCCAGCAGTCCTAATGACGGCTACACCTTC. It is translated as CASSPNDGYTF.

V usage is TRBV7-9 and J usage is TRBJ2-1; 8 bases match TRBD1. J was trimmed by 6 bases and V by 5 bases; bases with no gene match: 6. CDR3 size: 14 residues. Germline CDR1 SEHNR, CDR2 FQNEAQ (reference sequence). CDR3 DNA sequence: TGTGCCAGCAGCCCCCGGACAGGGTTCAATGAGCAGTTCTTC. It encodes CASSPRTGFNEQFF. Using reference TRBV7-9 and TRBJ2-1 for the parts outside the CDR3, the full variable domain is DTGVSQNPRHKITKRGQNVTFRCDPISEHNRLYWYRQTLGQGPEFLTYFQNEAQLEKSRLLSDRFSAERPKGSFSTLEIQRTEQGDSAMYLCASSPRTGFNEQFFGPGTRLTVL.

DNA for the CDR3: TGTGCCAGCAGAAGGACTAGCGGGAGGGTGGACATTCAGTACTTC. This sequence encodes CASRRTSGRVDIQYF. The chain joins TRBV28 to TRBJ2-4; TRBD2 agrees at 15 bases. CDR3 length: 15 residues. Germline values: CDR1 MDHEN, CDR2 SYDVKM. V gave up 6 bases and J gave up 8 bases; unmatched junction bases: 5.

This rearrangement joins TRBV28 to TRBJ2-7; D might be TRBD1 (6 bases). The CDR3 runs 17 residues. Germline V gives CDR1 MDHEN, CDR2 SYDVKM. Trimming stripped 3 bases from V and 2 bases from J, with 20 bases between. CDR3 protein: CASSLAPPWTAPYEQYF. The CDR3 nucleotides read TGTGCCAGCAGTTTGGCGCCCCCGTGGACAGCACCCTACGAGCAGTACTTC.

The V call is TRBV2, the J call TRBJ2-7, with no clear D. Trimming pared 3 bases from V and 0 bases from J, leaving 9 bases between. Germline-derived CDR1 and CDR2 are SNHLY and FYNNEI. This CDR3 spans 14 amino acids. The chain's CDR3 is CASSDRQSSYEQYF. CDR3 DNA: TGTGCCAGCAGTGACAGGCAAAGCTCCTACGAGCAGTACTTC. The variable domain in full, with the rest retrieved from reference TRBV2 and TRBJ2-7, is EPEVTQTPSHQVTQMGQEVILRCVPISNHLYFYWYRQILGQKVEFLVSFYNNEISEKSEIFDDQFSVERPDGSNFTLKIRSTKLEDSAMYFCASSDRQSSYEQYFGPGTRLTVT.

The V gene is TRBV19, the J gene TRBJ1-5; D unresolved. V was trimmed by 2 bases and J by 3 bases, leaving 20 bases between them. The CDR3 consists of 18 residues. Germline CDR1 LNHDA, CDR2 SQIVND (reference sequence). The chain's CDR3 is CASSIFGSGRPLNQPQHF. The CDR3, as DNA: TGTGCCAGTAGTATATTCGGGTCTGGAAGGCCCCTCAATCAGCCCCAGCATTTT.

The V gene is TRBV27, the J gene TRBJ1-5; D remains ambiguous. The CDR3 is 14 residues long. Trimming stripped 3 bases from V and 4 bases from J, with 10 bases between. Per the germline V gene, CDR1 is MNHEY and CDR2 is SMNVEV (reference sequence). The CDR3 is CASSFQRTNQPQHF. Here the CDR3 DNA reads TGTGCCAGCAGTTTCCAGAGAACAAATCAGCCCCAGCATTTT.

This chain joins TRBV15 and TRBJ1-1, with D unresolved. This CDR3 has 16 residues. In germline, CDR1 is LNHNV, CDR2 YYDKDF (reference sequence). Trimming cost V 1 base and J 1 base, with 13 bases left between them. The CDR3 DNA follows: TGTGCCACCAGCAGAGGACCAGGAGTGGAGAACACTGAAGCTTTCTTT. This gives the protein CATSRGPGVENTEAFF.

This chain's CDR3 is CASSWGDKNTEAFF. Here the CDR3 DNA reads TGTGCCAGCAGCTGGGGGGACAAGAACACTGAAGCTTTCTTT. J is TRBJ1-1 and V is TRBV7-9, with D perhaps matching TRBD1 (6 bases). CDR1 and CDR2 from the germline V gene are SEHNR and FQNEAQ (reference sequence). V dropped 4 bases and J dropped 1 base, with 10 bases sitting between them. This CDR3 contains 14 residues.

This chain joins TRBV7-2 and TRBJ2-7, with D unclear. Germline CDR1 and CDR2: SGHTA and FQGNSA. The CDR3 consists of 15 residues. The V end was cut by 5 bases, the J end by 0 bases, with 14 bases between. The CDR3 here is CASSHGIRASYEQYF. CDR3 nucleotide sequence: TGTGCCAGCAGCCATGGGATTAGGGCCTCCTACGAGCAGTACTTC.

The J gene is TRBJ1-2, the V gene TRBV19; D is undetermined. The CDR3 covers 14 residues. V was trimmed by 6 bases and J by 1 base, leaving 12 bases between them. Germline V gene lookup returns CDR1 LNHDA and CDR2 SQIVND (reference sequence). The CDR3 sequence is CASRSRILNYGYTF. Here the CDR3 DNA reads TGTGCCAGTAGGAGCAGGATTCTTAACTATGGCTACACCTTC. The variable domain in full, completed from reference TRBV19 and TRBJ1-2, reads DGGITQSPKYLFRKEGQNVTLSCEQNLNHDAMYWYRQDPGQGLRLIYYSQIVNDFQKGDIAEGYSVSREKKESFPLTVTSAQKNPTAFYLCASRSRILNYGYTFGSGTRLTVV.

This clone was recorded a few times. This chain links TRBV11-2 with TRBJ2-7, with 8 positions matching TRBD1. V lost 4 bases and J lost 0; bases outside the gene matches: 11. There are 17 residues in the CDR3. Germline V CDR1 and CDR2: SGHAT, FQNNGV. CDR3 region: CASSSPAGRGLSYEQYF. CDR3 in DNA: TGTGCCAGCAGCTCACCTGCAGGCAGGGGGCTCTCCTACGAGCAGTACTTC.

The chain employs TRBV20-1 and TRBJ1-1; D remains unclear. V was trimmed by 5 bases and J by 5 bases, leaving 9 bases between them. This CDR3 region has 11 residues. Per the germline V gene, CDR1 is DFQATT and CDR2 is SNEGSKA (reference sequence). This chain's CDR3 is CSAPGKTEAFF. CDR3 sequence (DNA): TGCAGTGCTCCCGGAAAGACTGAAGCTTTCTTT.

This chain connects TRBV14 to TRBJ2-3; 11 bases line up with TRBD2. V was clipped by 4 bases and J by 1 base; unmatched bases: 4. The CDR3 runs 16 residues. Germline CDR1 and CDR2: SGHDN and FVKESK. The CDR3 bases are TGTGCCAGCAGCCCACTAGCGGGAGACGGCACAGATACGCAGTATTTT. It codes for CASSPLAGDGTDTQYF.

This clone was seen once. J is TRBJ2-1 and V is TRBV12-5, with 8 bases lining up with TRBD2. The CDR3 is 14 residues long. The J segment lost 5 bases and the V segment lost 6 bases, leaving 6 bases of the junction unmatched. The germline gives CDR1 LGHNT, CDR2 FRNRAP. CDR3 coding DNA: TGTGCTAGTGGGAAACTAGCGGTCGACAATGAGCAGTTCTTC. Encoded protein: CASGKLAVDNEQFF. Filled out from reference TRBV12-5 and TRBJ2-1, the complete variable domain reads DARVTQTPRHKVTEMGQEVTMRCQPILGHNTVFWYRQTMMQGLELLAYFRNRAPLDDSGMPKDRFSAEMPDATLATLKIQPSEPRDSAVYFCASGKLAVDNEQFFGPGTRLTVL.

The rearrangement joins TRBV2 to TRBJ1-1; D gene uncertain. V lost 7 bases and J lost 6, with 9 bases in between. Germline V gene lookup returns CDR1 SNHLY and CDR2 FYNNEI. The CDR3 is 11 amino acids. The CDR3 protein is CASKLVPEAFF. Here the CDR3 DNA reads TGTGCCAGCAAGCTGGTCCCTGAAGCTTTCTTT.

The rearrangement links TRBV2 to TRBJ1-4; 7 nucleotides align to TRBD1. V was clipped by 0 bases and J by 4 bases; unmatched bases: 11. CDR1 is SNHLY and CDR2 is FYNNEI in the germline V gene. The CDR3 loop spans 18 amino acids. This chain's CDR3 is CASSEARDSPGGNEKLFF. The CDR3 region has the DNA TGTGCCAGCAGTGAAGCCCGGGACAGCCCCGGCGGTAATGAAAAACTGTTTTTT.

This clone turned up a few times. The chain recombines TRBV27 with TRBJ2-3; TRBD1 is a possible D gene (7 bases). The germline V gene has CDR1 MNHEY and CDR2 SMNVEV (reference sequence). V lost 1 base and J lost 4, with 12 bases in between. The CDR3 has 15 residues. The CDR3, as DNA: TGTGCCAGCAGTTTATGGTCAGGGGGGCCAGATACGCAGTATTTT. Translating gives CASSLWSGGPDTQYF.

The gene calls are TRBV30 and TRBJ2-7; 8 bases agree with TRBD2. The CDR3 totals 12 residues. The ends lost 2 bases at V and 4 bases at J; junction bases unmatched: 1. The germline V gene encodes CDR1 GTSNPN and CDR2 SVGIG (reference sequence). The CDR3, as DNA: TGTGCCTGGAGTCGGGGGGGATACGAGCAGTACTTC. It codes for CAWSRGGYEQYF.

This clone was picked up many times. The chain joins TRBV2 to TRBJ2-5; 9 bases are a match to TRBD2. CDR3 length: 15 amino acids. The trim removed 3 bases at V and 5 bases at J, leaving 7 bases unmatched. Looked up from germline, CDR1 is SNHLY and CDR2 is FYNNEI. In DNA, the CDR3 is TGTGCCAGCAGTGACGTAGCGGGAGCCCGGGAGACCCAGTACTTC. Translated, it gives CASSDVAGARETQYF.

This clone was recorded a few times. V is TRBV27 and J is TRBJ2-7, with 8 bases lining up with TRBD1. The germline CDR1 and CDR2 sequences are MNHEY and SMNVEV (reference sequence). V lost 6 bases to trimming and J lost 0 bases; unmatched junction nucleotides: 1. This CDR3 is 13 amino acids long. CDR3: CASSQGASYEQYF. The CDR3 coding sequence is TGTGCCAGCAGCCAGGGGGCCTCCTACGAGCAGTACTTC.

V is TRBV12-5 and J is TRBJ2-1, with 12 positions matching TRBD2. Unmatched junction bases numbered 2, after V lost 6 bases and J lost 2 bases. Germline lookup yields CDR1 LGHNT and CDR2 FRNRAP. The CDR3 totals 15 residues. The CDR3 spells CASGWTSGTYNEQFF. CDR3 nucleotides: TGTGCTAGTGGATGGACTAGCGGGACCTACAATGAGCAGTTCTTC.

The chain is built from TRBV9 and TRBJ2-2, with TRBD1 matching 7 bases. The CDR3 sequence is 15 residues long. CDR1 is SGDLS, CDR2 YYNGEE, per germline. The V gene end was trimmed by 3 bases and the J gene end by 5 bases; junction bases not matched to a gene: 7. CDR3 amino acids: CASSDRQGSTGELFF. In DNA, the CDR3 is TGTGCCAGCAGCGACAGACAGGGATCAACCGGGGAGCTGTTTTTT.

V is TRBV6-5 and J is TRBJ2-7, with 9 bases that match TRBD2. Germline CDR1 and CDR2: MNHEY and SVGAGI. The CDR3 has 15 residues. V lost 2 bases and J lost 4; bases outside the gene matches: 6. CDR3 region: CASSYAGLAQYEQYF. As DNA, the CDR3 is TGTGCCAGCAGTTACGCCGGACTAGCGCAGTACGAGCAGTACTTC.

Details on this clone: This may stem from a read error, because a much larger clone lies one nucleotide away. Other DNA sequences in this sample translate to the same CDR3. The gene calls are TRBV14 and TRBJ1-2; the D gene is possibly TRBD1 (5 bases). Germline lookup yields CDR1 SGHDN and CDR2 FVKESK. CDR3 length: 17 residues. CDR3 loop: CASSQFSGKGANYGYTF. CDR3 DNA sequence: TGTGCCAGCAGCCAATTTTCAGGAAAAGGGGCTAACTACGGCTACACCTTC.

The chain is built from TRBV4-1 and TRBJ1-5; a weak D match, TRBD1 (5 bases). Per germline, CDR1 MGHRA and CDR2 YSYEKL. The CDR3 spans 15 residues. V was trimmed by 1 base and J by 6 bases, leaving 13 bases between them. Here the CDR3 reads CASSQGWQGSQPQHF. As DNA, the CDR3 is TGCGCCAGCAGCCAAGGGTGGCAGGGAAGTCAGCCCCAGCATTTT.

This clone came up once. One end of the junction varies from germline; a read error may be responsible. The rearrangement joins TRBV7-9 to TRBJ1-6; D perhaps matches TRBD1 (6 bases). CDR1 is SEHNR and CDR2 is FQNEAQ in the germline V gene (reference sequence). This CDR3 has 17 residues. As DNA, the CDR3 is TGTGCCAGCAGCTCTATCAAACAGGGTTCCTCTAATTCACCCCTCCACTTT. The encoded protein is CASSSIKQGSSNSPLHF. Full variable domain (rest looked up from reference TRBV7-9 and TRBJ1-6): DTGVSQNPRHKITKRGQNVTFRCDPISEHNRLYWYRQTLGQGPEFLTYFQNEAQLEKSRLLSDRFSAERPKGSFSTLEIQRTEQGDSAMYLCASSSIKQGSSNSPLHFGNGTRLTVT.

V usage is TRBV6-6 and J usage is TRBJ1-3, with D tentatively TRBD1 (5 bases). From germline, CDR1 is MNHNY and CDR2 SVGAGI (reference sequence). The CDR3 sequence is 14 residues long. V gave up 2 bases and J gave up 0 bases, with 5 bases separating them. The chain's CDR3 is CASSYDSSGNTIYF. In DNA, the CDR3 is TGTGCCAGCAGTTACGACAGCTCTGGAAACACCATATATTTT.

The rearrangement uses TRBV6-6 and TRBJ2-5; D not resolved. V lost 2 bases and J 1 base, leaving 2 bases between the germline ends. The CDR3 runs to 12 residues. Germline V gives CDR1 MNHNY, CDR2 SVGAGI (reference sequence). In DNA form, the CDR3 reads TGTGCCAGCAGTTACACCCAAGAGACCCAGTACTTC. Protein: CASSYTQETQYF.